This entry features one T cell receptor (beta chain) sequence. This clonotype was counted many times. The antigen it recognizes is unknown. Base qualities are missing; no much larger clone stands one base away. The record originates from a study of regulatory T cells in long-lasting Graves disease (dated by TCRdb to the early 2020s). Turning to the overall study: Antithyroid drugs had been taken for less than 3 months by newly diagnosed Graves' disease patients. Patients with persistent Graves' disease were compared with patients with newly diagnosed Graves' disease using TCR sequencing and RNA sequencing of peripheral blood. The study was conducted in China and was registered as a clinical trial. A total of about 33 samples underwent TCR sequencing, from roughly 13 patients with persistent Graves' disease and approximately 20 patients with newly diagnosed Graves' disease. General conclusions and limits of the study: Sequencing and analysis were restricted to the TCR beta chain. Lower TCR Shannon entropy and fewer highly expanded clones were observed in persistent Graves' disease patients than in newly diagnosed patients, which suggested clonal expansion. The authors acknowledged the small sample size as a limitation that may reduce accuracy. Persistent patients shared more public clonotypes among themselves (around 2,800) than newly diagnosed patients did (more than 950). Peripheral blood alone was examined, since thyroid tissue, which constituted the primary lesion, could not be accessed. Preferential use of TRBV28, TRBJ1-2 and TRBJ2-5 was observed in persistent disease, whereas TRBV20-1 and TRBJ2-1 were favored in newly diagnosed disease.

Library method: multiplex PCR. The run used an Illumina HiSeq 4000. iRepertoire HTBI primers and Arm-PCR amplification of CDR3 regions were used to construct TCR beta libraries. Before sequencing, the PCR products underwent gel purification. For the original study's pipeline: Gene usage analysis of CDR3 amino acid clonotypes used the 62 TRBV and some 13 TRBJ segments found across samples. Filtered high-quality paired reads were merged into contigs using COPE and FqMerger. BLAST was used to align contigs to IMGT TRBV, TRBD and TRBJ reference genes, with CDR3 defined following IMGT. Any clonotype with a frequency above 0.1% was classified as a highly expanded clone. Repertoire diversity was measured by Shannon entropy, and V-J evenness by the Gini coefficient. A clonotype was considered public if more than one individual shared it. TCRdb cleaned the public reads at Q25 with fastp, built clones with MiXCR and kept in-frame beta chains. Entries that share a CDR3 protein sequence are merged under the most common genes and DNA. None of the V and J calls come from the authors' own analysis; TCRdb made them. Across this sample there are approximately 560,000 distinct CDR3 sequences, with around 15% seen only once. The ten largest make up 12% of the sample.

The CDR3 runs 12 residues from the cysteine to the phenylalanine. Just the 36-base CDR3 DNA is kept, in frame starting at base 1. The germline V gene specifies SNHLY as CDR1 and FYNNEI as CDR2. V is reduced by 7 bases and J by 2 bases, leaving a spacing of 9 bases between them. The meaning of the sample's time point label: newly diagnosed GD, antithyroid drugs for less than 3 months. For both TCR sequencing and RNA sequencing, RNA was extracted from PBMCs in TRIzol. The diagnosis of Graves' disease followed American Thyroid Association guidelines. Patients for the study were recruited at an endocrinology department in Xi'an, China. From each patient, around 8.3 milliliters of peripheral blood was collected into an EDTA anticoagulant tube. Ficoll Paque Plus density gradient separation was used to isolate PBMCs, and no further T cell sorting was performed. An Agilent 2100 Bioanalyzer and agarose gel were used to assess RNA quality, and a NanoDrop 2000 was used to measure RNA concentration.

These data were likewise used in another study, on T cells in Graves' hyperthyroidism and ophthalmopathy. From that second study: Stable Graves' hyperthyroidism was defined as the absence of progression to ophthalmopathy over 18 months of follow-up. Hyperthyroidism patients were aged 18 to 65 years and newly diagnosed, with disease duration of less than 2 months. The study excluded patients with uncontrolled infections, other autoimmune diseases, pregnancy or lactation. Clinical symptoms, serum thyroxine and TRAb, thyroid ultrasound, and orbital computed tomography formed the basis for the diagnoses. The first round of RT-PCR for the TCR CDR3 was performed with the HTBI primer set and the Qiagen OneStep RT-PCR kit. Most expanded thyroid clonotypes (frequency above 0.001) were also detected in blood, suggesting blood repertoires may reflect thyroid immune responses. Ophthalmopathy was separated from stable hyperthyroidism by a 13 V-J signature model, with just over 85% sensitivity and about 81% specificity obtained in cross-validation and 80%/75% obtained in testing. In validation, the model predicted progression to ophthalmopathy with roughly 70% sensitivity and approximately 74% specificity, a median of about 6 months before onset. To identify TCR V-J signatures that set the groups apart, the researchers used a discovery cohort of approximately 98 patients, made up of 40 to 45 with Graves' ophthalmopathy and 57 with stable Graves' hyperthyroidism. An independent validation cohort of around 20 hyperthyroidism patients and some 15 patients who later progressed to ophthalmopathy tested prospective prediction of ophthalmopathy. The 85 to 100 discovery patients were divided at random into training and test sets in a 7:3 ratio. In more than five Graves' hyperthyroidism patients, the study also compared T-cell repertoires from thyroid tissue with T-cell repertoires from blood. Following sampling, methimazole starting at 30 mg daily was given to hyperthyroidism patients, and high-dose intravenous methylprednisolone was given to ophthalmopathy patients. A second multiplex PCR round built the libraries, followed by size selection and purification. Libraries were sequenced paired-end with 100 bp reads on an Illumina HiSeq2000. SOAPnuke was used to process the raw data, throwing out any read that contained adapters or uncalled bases, had a mean Phred below 15, or lacked an exact constant-primer or identifier match. High-quality paired reads were merged with COPE v1.2.5, and unique nucleotide sequences were defined as clonotypes. Clonotypes were aligned to IMGT TRBV, TRBD and TRBJ reference segments using MiTCR v1.1. The analysis was restricted to V-J combinations with a frequency above 0.0001, which together covered 98% to 99.2% of the repertoires. The TCS score was defined as the ratio of F50 (clonal expansion) to E x V (chaos), calculated using BLOSUM62-based TCRdist between CDR3 peptides within each V-J. Welch's t-statistics and random forest reduced 500 to 650 V-J features to roughly 13, which were used in a naive Bayes classifier (R e1071). No statistical method was used to set the sample size in advance, and investigators knew the group allocation. TCR Vbeta CDR3 sequencing of 140 or so peripheral blood samples (43 ophthalmopathy, about 75 hyperthyroidism and roughly 17 progressor patients) is reported in the paper.

The sample in question was peripheral blood mononuclear cells (PBMCs), obtained at new diagnosis, from a patient treated with antithyroid drugs. The receptor was isolated from a man between 18 and 29 years old with Graves disease. Donor details come from another sample of the same person, matched by shared clones. Rearrangement joined TRBV2 to TRBJ2-7, with the D gene too uncertain to name. The CDR3 corresponds to CASTDRTYEQYF. The nucleotides are TGTGCCAGCACGGACCGGACCTACGAGCAGTACTTC.